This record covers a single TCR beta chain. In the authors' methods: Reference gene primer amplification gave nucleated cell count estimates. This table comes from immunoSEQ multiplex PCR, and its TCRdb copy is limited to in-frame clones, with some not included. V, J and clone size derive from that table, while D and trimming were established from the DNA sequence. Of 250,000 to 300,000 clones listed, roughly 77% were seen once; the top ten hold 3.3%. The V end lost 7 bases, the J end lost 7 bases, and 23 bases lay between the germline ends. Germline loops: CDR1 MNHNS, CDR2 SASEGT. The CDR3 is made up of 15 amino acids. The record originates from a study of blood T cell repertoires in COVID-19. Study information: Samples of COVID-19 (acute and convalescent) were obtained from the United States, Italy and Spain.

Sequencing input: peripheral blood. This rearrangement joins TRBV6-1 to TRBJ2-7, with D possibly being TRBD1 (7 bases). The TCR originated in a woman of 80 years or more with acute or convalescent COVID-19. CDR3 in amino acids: CASTLRARGVGEQYF. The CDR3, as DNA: TGTGCCAGCACCCTACGGGCCAGGGGGGTCGGGGAGCAGTACTTC.